The 2 T cell receptor beta chains below all came from one sample that was sequenced in a study of T cell clonality in common variable immunodeficiency. Study results and limitations: Fewer deletions and N-nucleotide insertions were reportedly seen in common variable immunodeficiency TCR beta sequences.

Here immunoSEQ multiplex PCR was the method, and the copy in TCRdb shows in-frame clones only, minus some. The sample was found to contain around 19,000 clones, and every one recurs. These receptors have no known antigen. Material for sequencing was peripheral blood mononuclear cells. Receptor source: a human donor with common variable immunodeficiency.

The sample holds many counts of this clone. Sequencing ends 3 residues short of the CDR3 end; the germline J gene provides the rest. The chain recombines TRBV5-1 with TRBJ1-4; 7 nucleotides line up with TRBD1. Germline values: CDR1 SGHRS, CDR2 YFSETQ. J was trimmed by 6 bases and V by 4 bases; bases with no gene match: 9. The CDR3 has 15 residues. CDR3 residues: CASSPHGDSDEKLFF. CDR3 DNA (partial): TGCGCCAGCAGCCCACATGGGGACAGTGATGAAAAA.

This clone was observed a few times. The CDR3 end falls 3 residues outside the read, so it is completed with the germline J gene. V is TRBV6-2 or TRBV6-3 and J is TRBJ1-2, with TRBD1 as a possible D gene (5 bases). Germline loops: CDR1 MNHEY, CDR2 SVGEGT. The CDR3 totals 13 residues. The CDR3 protein is CASSYAGTIGYTF. Partial CDR3 DNA: TGTGCCAGCAGTTACGCGGGGACCATAGGC.